This T cell receptor beta chain was sequenced during a study of CD8+ T cells in alopecia areata. Study summary: Percentage of affected scalp area was the basis on which treated patients' severity was scored. Study observations and caveats: Just one nonresponder means the tie between baseline CD8+ expansion and response stays uncertain. On tofacitinib, scalp and blood still held many of the expanded lesional clones. Alphabeta T cells residing in normal skin are also sequenced in scalp samples.

Extracted RNA was reverse transcribed into cDNA, the sequencing template. Sequencing was performed with immunoSEQ multiplex PCR; in TCRdb, only in-frame clones are kept and a portion is missing. The repertoire holds 180,000 or so clones, with approximately 50% as singletons. In regard to this clone: Antigen: not known.

V lost 5 bases and J lost 2, with 12 bases in between. Per the germline V gene, CDR1 is SEHNR and CDR2 is FQNEAQ (reference sequence). The length of the CDR3 is 14 residues. Treatment in this sample: oral pan-JAK inhibitor, 5-10 mg twice daily. The TCR was taken from a human donor with alopecia areata. The starting material was CD8+ T cells sorted from blood, obtained around week 52, from a patient treated with tofacitinib. The chain employs TRBV7-9 and TRBJ1-2; D unresolved. The CDR3: CASSPTGANYGYTF. CDR3 coding DNA: TGTGCCAGCAGCCCCACCGGCGCGAACTATGGCTACACCTTC. The variable domain in full, with the rest retrieved from reference TRBV7-9 and TRBJ1-2, is DTGVSQNPRHKITKRGQNVTFRCDPISEHNRLYWYRQTLGQGPEFLTYFQNEAQLEKSRLLSDRFSAERPKGSFSTLEIQRTEQGDSAMYLCASSPTGANYGYTFGSGTRLTVV.